Included here is one T cell receptor beta chain sequence, with context. V gave up 2 bases and J gave up 6 bases, with 10 bases separating them. Germline-derived CDR1 and CDR2 are MRHNA and SNTAGT. There are 14 residues in the CDR3. Flow cytometry had shown expanded CD8+CD57+ cells in the patients chosen for sequencing. This specimen comes from a study of CD8+CD57+ T cells in acquired aplastic anemia. CDR3 and TCR beta VDJ profiling relied on a genomic DNA template. TCRdb independently ran MiXCR on the reads; one entry per CDR3 protein. The sample yields a few hundred thousand distinct CDR3 sequences, around 30% seen once.

Sequencing was done on a sample of sorted CD4+, CD8+, or CD8+CD57+ T cells (not recorded which) from PBMCs. The rearrangement joins TRBV6-4 to TRBJ2-2; D assignment may be TRBD1 or TRBD2 (5 bases each). The source is a human donor with aplastic anemia. The CDR3 DNA is TGTGCCAGCAGTGACAGGGGAGCGCCCGGGGAGCTGTTTTTT. It codes for CASSDRGAPGELFF.